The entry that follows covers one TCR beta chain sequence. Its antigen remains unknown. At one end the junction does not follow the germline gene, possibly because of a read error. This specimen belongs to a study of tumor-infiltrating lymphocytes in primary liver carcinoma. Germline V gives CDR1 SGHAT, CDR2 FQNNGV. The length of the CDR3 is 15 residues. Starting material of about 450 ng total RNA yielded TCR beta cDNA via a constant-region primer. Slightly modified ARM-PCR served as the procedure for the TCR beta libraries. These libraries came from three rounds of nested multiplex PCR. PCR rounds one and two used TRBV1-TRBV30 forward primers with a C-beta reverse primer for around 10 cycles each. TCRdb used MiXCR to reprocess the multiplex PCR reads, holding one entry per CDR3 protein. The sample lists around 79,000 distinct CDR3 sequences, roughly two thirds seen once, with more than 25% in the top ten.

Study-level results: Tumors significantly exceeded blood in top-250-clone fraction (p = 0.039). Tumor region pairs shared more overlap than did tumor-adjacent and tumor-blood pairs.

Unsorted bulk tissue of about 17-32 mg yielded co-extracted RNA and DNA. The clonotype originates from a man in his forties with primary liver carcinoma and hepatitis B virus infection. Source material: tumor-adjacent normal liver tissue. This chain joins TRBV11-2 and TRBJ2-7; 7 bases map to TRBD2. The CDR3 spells CARSLTFTGGDEQYF. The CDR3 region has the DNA TGTGCCAGAAGCCTAACTTTCACGGGAGGAGACGAGCAATACTTC.